This T cell receptor (beta chain) originates from a study of naive and memory T cell subsets. Both TRBC1 and TRBC2 were covered by a beta constant-region primer of two equimolar oligonucleotides. Nested alpha and beta constant-region primers with the SP2 primer drove four PCR rounds on ligated cDNA. TCRdb called the UMI-ligation and nested PCR reads again in MiXCR, with one record for every CDR3 protein. The sample yields 150,000 or so distinct CDR3 sequences, under 25% seen once. The CDR3 spans 15 residues. The V end was cut by 8 bases, the J end by 2 bases, with 17 bases between. This clonotype has only a few counts. Antigen unknown. After CD4 positive bead selection, the CD4-negative fraction gave CD8 T cells. Cells stained for CD3, CD4, CD8, CD45RA, CD27 and viability were sorted into four CD45RA/CD27 subsets. Regarding the study as a whole: Especially in CD8 cells, naive repertoires contained a few larger clonotypes, possibly CD45RA-re-expressing memory cells. Diversity fell and Gini index rose from naive through CM, EM, EMRA. Each distinct alpha or beta sequence counts as one clonotype.

Sequenced: naive CD4+ T cells from blood. The chain joins TRBV12-3 or TRBV12-4 to TRBJ2-3, with D hard to call. The sequence derives from a human donor in good health. Here the CDR3 reads CASCSRVAFTDTQYF. CDR3 in DNA: TGTGCCAGCTGTTCACGAGTGGCATTCACAGATACGCAGTATTTT.